The TCR beta chain described here comes from a study of regulatory T cells in long-lasting Graves disease (dated by TCRdb to the early 2020s). Broadly, across the study: Patients with newly diagnosed Graves' disease had been on antithyroid drugs for under 3 months. Peripheral blood TCR sequencing and RNA sequencing compared persistent Graves' disease patients with newly diagnosed Graves' disease patients. The study was registered as a clinical trial and conducted in China. A total of about 35 samples underwent TCR sequencing, from roughly 13 patients with persistent Graves' disease and roughly 20 patients with newly diagnosed Graves' disease.

What the study reported, not specific to this receptor: Sequencing and analysis were restricted to the TCR beta chain. The authors acknowledged the small sample size as a limitation that may reduce accuracy. Persistent patients shared more public clonotypes among themselves (more than 2,500) than newly diagnosed patients did (nearly 1,000). Only peripheral blood was studied, because thyroid tissue, the primary lesion, was inaccessible. TRBV28, TRBJ1-2 and TRBJ2-5 were preferentially used in persistent disease, while TRBV20-1 and TRBJ2-1 were favored in newly diagnosed disease. Compared with newly diagnosed patients, patients with persistent Graves' disease had lower TCR Shannon entropy and fewer highly expanded clones, which suggests clonal expansion.

Libraries were made using multiplex PCR. Data came from an Illumina HiSeq 4000. iRepertoire HTBI primers and Arm-PCR amplification of CDR3 regions were used to construct TCR beta libraries. Before sequencing, the PCR products underwent gel purification. The original methods were these. A total of 60 to 80 TRBV and 14 TRBJ segments were identified across samples and were used for gene usage analysis of CDR3 amino acid clonotypes. Filtered high-quality paired reads were merged into contigs using COPE and FqMerger. Contigs were aligned with BLAST to IMGT TRBV, TRBD and TRBJ reference genes, and CDR3 was defined per IMGT. Highly expanded clones were defined as clonotypes with a frequency above 0.1%. Repertoire diversity was measured by Shannon entropy, and V-J evenness by the Gini coefficient. A clonotype found in more than one individual was treated as public. TCRdb trimmed public reads at Q25 via fastp, called clones via MiXCR and kept in-frame beta chains. Merged by CDR3 protein, the rows form single entries marked with the most common genes and DNA. The V and J calls, along with clone size, are taken from TCRdb and not from the paper's own processing. The sample includes some 230,000 distinct CDR3 sequences, with about 16% observed a single time. The ten largest clones represent roughly a fifth of the sample.

The CDR3 has 16 amino acids, counting the end cysteine and phenylalanine. Only the CDR3 part of the read is kept: 48 bases, read in frame from the first base. CDR1 is given as SEHNR and CDR2 as FQNEAQ, both from the germline V gene (reference sequence). The junction carries 10 bases between V and J, which are trimmed by 1 base and 0 bases respectively. Explained via the paper, the time point label denotes: newly diagnosed GD, antithyroid drugs for less than 3 months. For both TCR sequencing and RNA sequencing, RNA was extracted from PBMCs using TRIzol. The diagnosis of Graves' disease followed American Thyroid Association guidelines. Recruitment of patients was carried out at an endocrinology department in Xi'an, China. Each patient gave 7.5 to 10 milliliters of peripheral blood, collected in an EDTA anticoagulant tube. Ficoll Paque Plus density gradient separation was used to isolate PBMCs, and no further T cell sorting was performed. An Agilent 2100 Bioanalyzer and agarose gel were used to check RNA quality, and a NanoDrop 2000 was used to measure RNA concentration.

Comment on this clonotype: Which antigen it targets is not known. No clone much larger than this one lies a single base away; base qualities are absent.

In this chain, TRBV7-9 is recombined with TRBJ1-3; matching of 6 bases hints at TRBD1 as the D gene. The sequenced sample was peripheral blood mononuclear cells (PBMCs), obtained at new diagnosis, from a patient treated with antithyroid drugs. This TCR was recovered from a female donor with Graves disease. CDR3 reads: CASSLGQGSSGNTIYF. Read as DNA, the sequence is TGTGCCAGCAGCTTAGGGCAGGGGAGCTCTGGAAACACCATATATTTT.